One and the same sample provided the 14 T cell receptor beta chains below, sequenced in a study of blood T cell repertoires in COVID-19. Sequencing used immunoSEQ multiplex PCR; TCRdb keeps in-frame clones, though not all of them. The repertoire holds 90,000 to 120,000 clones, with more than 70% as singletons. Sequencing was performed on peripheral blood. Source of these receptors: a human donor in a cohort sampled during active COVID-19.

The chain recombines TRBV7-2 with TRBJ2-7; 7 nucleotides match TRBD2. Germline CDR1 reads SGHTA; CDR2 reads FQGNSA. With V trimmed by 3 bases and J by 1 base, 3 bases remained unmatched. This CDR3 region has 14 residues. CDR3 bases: TGTGCCAGCAGCTTTCAGCGGGATTCCTACGAGCAGTACTTC. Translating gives CASSFQRDSYEQYF.

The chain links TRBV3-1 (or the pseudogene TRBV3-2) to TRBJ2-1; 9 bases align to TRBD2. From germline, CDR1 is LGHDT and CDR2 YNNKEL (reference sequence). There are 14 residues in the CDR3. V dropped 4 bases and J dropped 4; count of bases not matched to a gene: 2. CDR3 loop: CASSRTSDYNEQFF. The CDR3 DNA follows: TGTGCCAGCAGCCGGACTAGCGATTACAATGAGCAGTTCTTC.

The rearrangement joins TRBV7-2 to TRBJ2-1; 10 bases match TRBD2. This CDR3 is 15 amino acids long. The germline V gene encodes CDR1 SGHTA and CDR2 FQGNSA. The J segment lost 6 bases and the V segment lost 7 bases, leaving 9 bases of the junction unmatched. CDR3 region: CASKGELAGPNEQFF. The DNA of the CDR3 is TGTGCCAGCAAGGGGGAACTAGCGGGACCCAATGAGCAGTTCTTC.

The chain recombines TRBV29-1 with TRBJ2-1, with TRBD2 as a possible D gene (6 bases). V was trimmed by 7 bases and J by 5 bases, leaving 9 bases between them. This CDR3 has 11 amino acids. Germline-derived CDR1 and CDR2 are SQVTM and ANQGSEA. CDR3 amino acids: CSAGSNNEQFF. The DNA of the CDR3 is TGCAGCGCCGGGAGCAACAATGAGCAGTTCTTC.

The chain's CDR3 is CASSPGQDYEQYF. DNA for the CDR3: TGTGCCAGCAGCCCTGGACAGGACTACGAGCAGTACTTC. The chain is built from TRBV11-3 and TRBJ2-7, with TRBD1 matching 7 bases. CDR1 and CDR2 (germline): SGHNT, YENEEA. V lost 5 bases and J lost 3; bases outside the gene matches: 4. The CDR3 covers 13 residues.

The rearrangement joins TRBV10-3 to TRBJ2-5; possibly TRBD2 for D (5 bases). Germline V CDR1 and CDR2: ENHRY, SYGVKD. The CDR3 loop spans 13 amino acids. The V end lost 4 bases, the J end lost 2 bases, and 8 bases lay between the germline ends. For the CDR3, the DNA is TGTGCCATCAGTGGGCGCGGGCAAGAGACCCAGTACTTC. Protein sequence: CAISGRGQETQYF.

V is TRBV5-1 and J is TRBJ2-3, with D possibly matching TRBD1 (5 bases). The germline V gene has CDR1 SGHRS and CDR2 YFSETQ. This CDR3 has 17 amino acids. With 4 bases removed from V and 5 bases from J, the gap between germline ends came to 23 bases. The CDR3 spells CASSPTQWGRQVDTQYF. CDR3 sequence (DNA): TGCGCCAGCAGCCCAACGCAGTGGGGCCGGCAGGTAGATACGCAGTATTTT.

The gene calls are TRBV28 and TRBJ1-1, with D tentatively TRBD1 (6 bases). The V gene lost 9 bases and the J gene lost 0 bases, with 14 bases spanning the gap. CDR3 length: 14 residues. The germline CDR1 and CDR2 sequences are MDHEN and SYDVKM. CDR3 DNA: TGTGCCAGTGCCCCCGGGACACTGAACACTGAAGCTTTCTTT. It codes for CASAPGTLNTEAFF.

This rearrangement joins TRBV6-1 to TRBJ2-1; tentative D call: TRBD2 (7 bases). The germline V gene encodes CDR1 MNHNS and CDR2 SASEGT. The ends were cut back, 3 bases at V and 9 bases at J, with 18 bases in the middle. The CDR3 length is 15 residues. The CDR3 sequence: CASSDSFRRGGEQFF. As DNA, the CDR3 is TGTGCCAGCAGTGATTCCTTTAGGAGGGGGGGTGAGCAGTTCTTC.

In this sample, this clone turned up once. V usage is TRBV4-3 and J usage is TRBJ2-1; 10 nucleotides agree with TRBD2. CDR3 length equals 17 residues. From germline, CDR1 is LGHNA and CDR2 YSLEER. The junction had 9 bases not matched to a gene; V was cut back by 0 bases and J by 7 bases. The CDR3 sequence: CASSQDRASGSMNEQFF. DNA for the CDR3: TGCGCCAGCAGCCAAGATCGGGCTAGCGGGAGTATGAATGAGCAGTTCTTC.

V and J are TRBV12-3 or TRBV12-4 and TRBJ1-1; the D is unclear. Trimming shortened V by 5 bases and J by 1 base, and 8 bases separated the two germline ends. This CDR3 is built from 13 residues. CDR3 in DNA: TGTGCCAGCAGTCCCCGGGGGAACACTGAAGCTTTCTTT. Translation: CASSPRGNTEAFF.

CDR3 sequence reads: CASSEVLGGEDEQFF. The DNA of the CDR3 is TGTGCCAGCAGTGAGGTTTTAGGGGGAGAGGATGAGCAGTTCTTC. The genes are TRBV6-1 and TRBJ2-1; maybe TRBD1 (6 bases). The CDR3 consists of 15 residues. V was shortened by 3 bases and J by 8 bases, with 17 bases between the two germline ends. Germline loops: CDR1 MNHNS, CDR2 SASEGT.

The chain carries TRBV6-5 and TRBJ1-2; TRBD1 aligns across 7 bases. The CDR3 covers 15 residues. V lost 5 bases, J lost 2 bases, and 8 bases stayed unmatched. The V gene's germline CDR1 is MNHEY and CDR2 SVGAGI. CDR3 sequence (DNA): TGTGCCAGCAGTATACGACAGGGTCCCAACTATGGCTACACCTTC. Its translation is CASSIRQGPNYGYTF.

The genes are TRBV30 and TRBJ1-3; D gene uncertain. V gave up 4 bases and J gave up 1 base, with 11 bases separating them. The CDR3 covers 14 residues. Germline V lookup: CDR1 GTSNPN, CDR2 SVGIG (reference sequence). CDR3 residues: CAWMAGVSGNTIYF. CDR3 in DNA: TGTGCCTGGATGGCGGGCGTTTCTGGAAACACCATATATTTT.